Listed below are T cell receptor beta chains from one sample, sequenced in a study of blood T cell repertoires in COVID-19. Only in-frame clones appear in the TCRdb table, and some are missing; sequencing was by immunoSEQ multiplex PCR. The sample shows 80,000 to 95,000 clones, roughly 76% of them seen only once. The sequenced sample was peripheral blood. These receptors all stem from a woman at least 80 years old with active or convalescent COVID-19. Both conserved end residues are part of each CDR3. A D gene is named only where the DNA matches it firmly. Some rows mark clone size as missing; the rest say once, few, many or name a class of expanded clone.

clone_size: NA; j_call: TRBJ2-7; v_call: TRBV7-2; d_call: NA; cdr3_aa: CASSLAEGEGYEQYF; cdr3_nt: TGTGCCAGCAGCTTAGCTGAGGGAGAAGGGTACGAGCAGTACTTC
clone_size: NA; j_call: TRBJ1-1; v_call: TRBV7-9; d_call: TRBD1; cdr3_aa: CASSLVRGHAFF; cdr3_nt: TGTGCCAGCAGCTTAGTCAGGGGGCACGCTTTCTTT
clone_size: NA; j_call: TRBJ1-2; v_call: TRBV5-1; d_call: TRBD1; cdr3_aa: CASSLAGGEYGYTF; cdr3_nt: TGCGCCAGCAGCTTGGCAGGGGGAGAATATGGCTACACCTTC
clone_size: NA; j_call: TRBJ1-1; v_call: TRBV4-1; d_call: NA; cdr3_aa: CASSKEGSITEAFF; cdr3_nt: TGCGCCAGCAGCAAGGAAGGGAGTATCACTGAAGCTTTCTTT
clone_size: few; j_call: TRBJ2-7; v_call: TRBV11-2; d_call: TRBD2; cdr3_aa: CASRSSGYYEQYF; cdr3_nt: TGTGCCAGCAGATCTAGCGGCTACTACGAGCAGTACTTC
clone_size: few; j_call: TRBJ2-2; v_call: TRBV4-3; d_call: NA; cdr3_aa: CASSQLIRAIATSRAGELFF; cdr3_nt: TGCGCCAGCAGCCAATTAATCCGGGCCATAGCGACCAGTAGGGCCGGGGAGCTGTTTTTT
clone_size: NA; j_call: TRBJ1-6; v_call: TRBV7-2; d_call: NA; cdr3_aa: CASSPPGWSPLHF; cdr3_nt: TGTGCCAGCAGTCCGCCGGGTTGGTCACCCCTCCACTTT
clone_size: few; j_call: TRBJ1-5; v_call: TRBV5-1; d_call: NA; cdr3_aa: CASSLAGYSNQPQHF; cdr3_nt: TGCGCCAGCAGCTTGGCAGGGTATAGCAATCAGCCCCAGCATTTT
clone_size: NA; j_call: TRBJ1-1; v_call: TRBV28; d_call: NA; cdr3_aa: CASSLLGGDTEAFF; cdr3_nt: TGTGCCAGCAGTTTACTTGGGGGGGACACTGAAGCTTTCTTT
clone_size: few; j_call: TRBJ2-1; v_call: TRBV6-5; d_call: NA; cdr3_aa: CASAVEGYNEQFF; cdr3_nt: TGTGCCAGCGCAGTCGAGGGCTACAATGAGCAGTTCTTC
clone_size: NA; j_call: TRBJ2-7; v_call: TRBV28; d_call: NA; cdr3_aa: CASSSGTVTYEQYF; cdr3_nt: TGTGCCAGCAGTTCCGGGACTGTTACCTACGAGCAGTACTTC
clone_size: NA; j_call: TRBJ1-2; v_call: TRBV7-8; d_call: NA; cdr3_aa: CASSPQGSAGRGYTF; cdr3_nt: TGTGCCAGCAGCCCCCAAGGGTCAGCAGGGCGAGGCTACACCTTC
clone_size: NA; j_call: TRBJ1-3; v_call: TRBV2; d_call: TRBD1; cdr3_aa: CASSDRTGGNTIYF; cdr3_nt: TGTGCCAGCAGTGATAGGACAGGTGGAAACACCATATATTTT
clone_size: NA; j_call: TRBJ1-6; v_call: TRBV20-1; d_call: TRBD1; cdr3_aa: CSASSNRGGSSYNSPLHF; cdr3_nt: TGCAGTGCTAGTTCGAACAGGGGGGGAAGCTCCTATAATTCACCCCTCCACTTT
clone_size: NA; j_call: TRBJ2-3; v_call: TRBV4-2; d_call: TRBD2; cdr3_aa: CASRRLAGASTDTQYF; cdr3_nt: TGTGCCAGCAGACGACTAGCGGGGGCCAGCACAGATACGCAGTATTTT
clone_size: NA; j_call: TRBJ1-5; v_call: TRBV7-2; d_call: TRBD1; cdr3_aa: CASSLDRTGQPQHF; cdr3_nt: TGTGCCAGCAGCTTAGACCGGACAGGTCAGCCCCAGCATTTT
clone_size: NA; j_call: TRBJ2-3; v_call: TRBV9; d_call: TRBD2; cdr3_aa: CASSARDTGLAATDTQYF; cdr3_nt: TGTGCCAGCAGCGCGAGGGACACTGGACTAGCGGCTACAGATACGCAGTATTTT
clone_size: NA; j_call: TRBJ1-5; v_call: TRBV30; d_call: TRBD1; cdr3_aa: CAWSTGANQPQHF; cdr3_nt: TGTGCCTGGAGTACAGGGGCTAATCAGCCCCAGCATTTT
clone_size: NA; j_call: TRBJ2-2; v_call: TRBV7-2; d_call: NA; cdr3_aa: CASSSRDRPGELFF; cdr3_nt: TGTGCCAGCAGCTCTAGAGACAGGCCCGGGGAGCTGTTTTTT
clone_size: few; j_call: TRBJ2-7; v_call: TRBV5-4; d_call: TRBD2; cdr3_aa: CASSWGTSGGAYEQYF; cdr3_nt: TGTGCCAGCAGCTGGGGTACTAGCGGGGGGGCCTATGAGCAGTACTTC
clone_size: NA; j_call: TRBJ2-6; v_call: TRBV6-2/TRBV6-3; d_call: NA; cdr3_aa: CASSYPPTGGGRSGANVLTF; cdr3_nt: TGTGCCAGCAGTTATCCGCCCACAGGGGGGGGCCGGTCTGGGGCCAACGTCCTGACTTTC
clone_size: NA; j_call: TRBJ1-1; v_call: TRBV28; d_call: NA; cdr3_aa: CASSPNTNTEAFF; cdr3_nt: TGTGCCAGCAGCCCAAACACGAACACTGAAGCTTTCTTT
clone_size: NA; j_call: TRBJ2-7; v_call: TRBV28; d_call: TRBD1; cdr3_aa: CASSSTGTGVYEQYF; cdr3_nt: TGTGCCAGCAGTTCTACCGGGACAGGGGTCTACGAGCAGTACTTC
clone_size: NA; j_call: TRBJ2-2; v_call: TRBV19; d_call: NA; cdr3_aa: CASFSRVLSGELFF; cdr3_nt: TGTGCCAGCTTTTCCAGGGTTTTGAGCGGGGAGCTGTTTTTT
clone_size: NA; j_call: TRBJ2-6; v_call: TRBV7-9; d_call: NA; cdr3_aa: CASSPSGANVLTF; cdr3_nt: TGTGCCAGCAGTCCGAGTGGGGCCAACGTCCTGACTTTC
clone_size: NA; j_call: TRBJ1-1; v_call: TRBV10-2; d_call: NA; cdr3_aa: CASSETTGTEAFF; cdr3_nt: TGCGCCAGCAGTGAGACTACAGGGACTGAAGCTTTCTTT
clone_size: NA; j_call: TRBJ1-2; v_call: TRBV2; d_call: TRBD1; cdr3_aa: CASRGTGGSDGYTF; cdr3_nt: TGTGCCAGCAGAGGGACAGGGGGCTCGGATGGCTACACCTTC
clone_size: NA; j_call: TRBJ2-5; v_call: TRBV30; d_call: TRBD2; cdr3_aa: CAWRGGEGETQYF; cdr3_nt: TGTGCCTGGAGGGGAGGGGAGGGTGAGACCCAGTACTTC
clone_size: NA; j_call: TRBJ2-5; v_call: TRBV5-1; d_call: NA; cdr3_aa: CASGGQQETQYF; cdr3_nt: TGCGCCAGCGGCGGACAGCAAGAGACCCAGTACTTC
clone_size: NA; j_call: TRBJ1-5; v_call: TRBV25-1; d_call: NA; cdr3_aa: CASSGQGNQPQHF; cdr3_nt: TGTGCCAGCAGTGGACAGGGCAATCAGCCCCAGCATTTT
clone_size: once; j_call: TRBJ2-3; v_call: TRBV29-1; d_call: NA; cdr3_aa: CSGRAGTSTDTQYF; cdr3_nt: TGCAGCGGTCGGGCGGGCACCAGCACAGATACGCAGTATTTT
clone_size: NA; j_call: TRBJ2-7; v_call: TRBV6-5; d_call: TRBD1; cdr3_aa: CASSSTGAGEQYF; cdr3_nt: TGTGCCAGCAGTTCTACAGGGGCTGGCGAGCAGTACTTC
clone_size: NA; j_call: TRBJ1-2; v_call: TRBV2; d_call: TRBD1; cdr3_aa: CASIPLDRRPNLYGYTF; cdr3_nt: TGTGCCAGCATCCCATTGGACAGGCGACCAAACCTCTATGGCTACACCTTC
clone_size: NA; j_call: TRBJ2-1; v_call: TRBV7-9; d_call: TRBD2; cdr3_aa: CASSANMLGRELSEQFF; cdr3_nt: TGTGCCAGCAGCGCAAACATGTTGGGGCGGGAGTTATCTGAGCAGTTCTTC
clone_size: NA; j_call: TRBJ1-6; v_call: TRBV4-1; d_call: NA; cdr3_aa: CASSQDPPGSYNSPLHF; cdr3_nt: TGCGCCAGCAGCCAAGATCCCCCGGGGTCCTATAATTCACCCCTCCACTTT
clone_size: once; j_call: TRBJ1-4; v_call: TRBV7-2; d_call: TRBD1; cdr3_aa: CASSPTGVPNEKLFF; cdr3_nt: TGTGCCAGCAGCCCAACAGGGGTACCTAATGAAAAACTGTTTTTT
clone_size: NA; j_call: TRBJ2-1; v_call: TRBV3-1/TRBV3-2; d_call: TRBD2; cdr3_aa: CASSKNSGGAGNEQFF; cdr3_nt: TGTGCCAGCAGCAAGAATAGCGGGGGGGCGGGAAATGAGCAGTTCTTC
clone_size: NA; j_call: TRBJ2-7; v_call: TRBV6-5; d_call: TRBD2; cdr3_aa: CASSYSSGRAYEQYF; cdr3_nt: TGTGCCAGCAGTTACTCTAGCGGGAGGGCCTACGAGCAGTACTTC
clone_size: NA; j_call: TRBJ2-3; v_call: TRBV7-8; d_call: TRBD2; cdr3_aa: CASSLGRDSGSGTDTQYF; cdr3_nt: TGTGCCAGCAGCTTAGGGAGGGATAGCGGGAGTGGAACAGATACGCAGTATTTT
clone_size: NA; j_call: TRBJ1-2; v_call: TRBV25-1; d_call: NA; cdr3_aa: CASSESGRGYGYTF; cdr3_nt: TGTGCCAGCAGTGAATCGGGGCGGGGGTATGGCTACACCTTC
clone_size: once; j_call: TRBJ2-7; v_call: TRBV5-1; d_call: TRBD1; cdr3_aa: CASSSLGQGAYEQYF; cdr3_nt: TGCGCCAGCAGCTCCCTTGGACAGGGGGCCTACGAGCAGTACTTC
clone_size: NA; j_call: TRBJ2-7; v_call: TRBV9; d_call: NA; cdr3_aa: CASSAAQGYEQYF; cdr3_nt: TGTGCCAGCAGCGCCGCACAGGGCTACGAGCAGTACTTC